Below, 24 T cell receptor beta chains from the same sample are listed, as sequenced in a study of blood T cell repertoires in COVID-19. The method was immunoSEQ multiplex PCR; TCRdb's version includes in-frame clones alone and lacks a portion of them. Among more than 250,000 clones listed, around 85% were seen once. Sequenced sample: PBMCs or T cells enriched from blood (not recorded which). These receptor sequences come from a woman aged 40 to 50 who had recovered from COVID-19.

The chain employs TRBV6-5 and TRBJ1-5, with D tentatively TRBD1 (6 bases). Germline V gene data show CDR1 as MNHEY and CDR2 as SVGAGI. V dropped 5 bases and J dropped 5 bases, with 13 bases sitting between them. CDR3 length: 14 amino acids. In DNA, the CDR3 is TGTGCCAGCAGTCTCCGGACAGCAGATCAGCCCCAGCATTTT. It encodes CASSLRTADQPQHF.

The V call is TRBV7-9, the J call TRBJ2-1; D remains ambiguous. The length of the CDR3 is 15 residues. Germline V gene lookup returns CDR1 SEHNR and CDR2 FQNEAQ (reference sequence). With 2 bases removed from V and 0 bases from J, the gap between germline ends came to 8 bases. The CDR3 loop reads CASSLTVSSYNEQFF. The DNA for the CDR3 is TGTGCCAGCAGCTTAACAGTGAGCTCCTACAATGAGCAGTTCTTC.

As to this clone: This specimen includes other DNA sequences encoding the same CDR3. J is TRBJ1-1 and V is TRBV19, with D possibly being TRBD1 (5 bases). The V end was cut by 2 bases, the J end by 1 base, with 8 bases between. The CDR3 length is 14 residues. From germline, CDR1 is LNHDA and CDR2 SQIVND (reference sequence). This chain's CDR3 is CASSIRGANTEAFF. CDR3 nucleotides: TGTGCCAGTAGTATACGTGGGGCGAACACTGAAGCTTTCTTT.

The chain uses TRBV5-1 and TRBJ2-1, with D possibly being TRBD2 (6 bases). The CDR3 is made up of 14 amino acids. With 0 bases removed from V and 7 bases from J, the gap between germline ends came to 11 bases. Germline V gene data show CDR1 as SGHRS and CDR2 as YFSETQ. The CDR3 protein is CASSLVEGQNEQFF. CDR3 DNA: TGCGCCAGCAGCTTGGTGGAGGGCCAGAATGAGCAGTTCTTC.

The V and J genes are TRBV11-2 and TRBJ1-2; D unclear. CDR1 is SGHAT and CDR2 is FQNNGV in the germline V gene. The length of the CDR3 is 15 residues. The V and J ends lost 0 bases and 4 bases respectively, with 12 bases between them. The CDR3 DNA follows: TGTGCCAGCAGCTTAGATCTGGCGGCTCCCTATGGCTACACCTTC. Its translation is CASSLDLAAPYGYTF. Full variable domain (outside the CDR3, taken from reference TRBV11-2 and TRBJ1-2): EAGVAQSPRYKIIEKRQSVAFWCNPISGHATLYWYQQILGQGPKLLIQFQNNGVVDDSQLPKDRFSAERLKGVDSTLKIQPAKLEDSAVYLCASSLDLAAPYGYTFGSGTRLTVV.

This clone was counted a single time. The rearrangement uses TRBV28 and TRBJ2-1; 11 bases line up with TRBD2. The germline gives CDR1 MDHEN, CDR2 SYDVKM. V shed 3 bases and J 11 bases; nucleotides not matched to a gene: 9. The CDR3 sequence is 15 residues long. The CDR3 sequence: CASSFLSSGRLQQFF. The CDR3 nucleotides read TGTGCCAGCAGTTTTTTGTCTAGCGGGAGGCTTCAGCAGTTCTTC.

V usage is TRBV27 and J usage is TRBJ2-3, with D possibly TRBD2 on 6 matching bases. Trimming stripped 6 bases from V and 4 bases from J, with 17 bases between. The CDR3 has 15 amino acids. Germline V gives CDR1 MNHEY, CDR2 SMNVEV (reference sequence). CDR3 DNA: TGTGCCAGCAGAATTGGGGGGAGTCCCCCAGATACGCAGTATTTT. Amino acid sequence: CASRIGGSPPDTQYF.

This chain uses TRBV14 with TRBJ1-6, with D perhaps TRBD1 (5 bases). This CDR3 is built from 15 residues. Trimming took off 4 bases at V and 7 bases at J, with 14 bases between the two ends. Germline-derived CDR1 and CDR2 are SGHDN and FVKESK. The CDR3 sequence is CASSRSGRGNSPLHF. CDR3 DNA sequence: TGTGCCAGCAGCCGATCCGGACGGGGGAATTCACCCCTCCACTTT.

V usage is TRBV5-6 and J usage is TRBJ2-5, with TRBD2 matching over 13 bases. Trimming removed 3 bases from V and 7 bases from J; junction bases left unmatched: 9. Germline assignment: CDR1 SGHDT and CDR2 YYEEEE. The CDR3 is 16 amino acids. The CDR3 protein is CASSSGTSGIPWTQYF. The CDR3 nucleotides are TGTGCCAGCAGCTCCGGGACTAGCGGGATCCCCTGGACCCAGTACTTC.

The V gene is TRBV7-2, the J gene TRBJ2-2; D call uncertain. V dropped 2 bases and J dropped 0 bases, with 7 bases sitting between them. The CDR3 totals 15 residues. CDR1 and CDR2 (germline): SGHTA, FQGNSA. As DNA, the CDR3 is TGTGCCAGCAGCTTATGGCGGACGAACACCGGGGAGCTGTTTTTT. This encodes CASSLWRTNTGELFF.

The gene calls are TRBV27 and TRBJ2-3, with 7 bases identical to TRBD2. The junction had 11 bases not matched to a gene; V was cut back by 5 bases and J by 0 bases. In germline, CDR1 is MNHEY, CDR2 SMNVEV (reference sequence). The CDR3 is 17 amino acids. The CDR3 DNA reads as TGTGCCAGCAGTAAGGGACTACGACAACTTAGCACAGATACGCAGTATTTT. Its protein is CASSKGLRQLSTDTQYF.

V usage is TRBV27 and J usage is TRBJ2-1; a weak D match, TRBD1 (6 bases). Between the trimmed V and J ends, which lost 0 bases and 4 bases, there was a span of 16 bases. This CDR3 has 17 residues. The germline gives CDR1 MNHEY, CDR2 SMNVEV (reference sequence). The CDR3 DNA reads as TGTGCCAGCAGTTTATCCCACGACTTTGGGACATACAATGAGCAGTTCTTC. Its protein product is CASSLSHDFGTYNEQFF.

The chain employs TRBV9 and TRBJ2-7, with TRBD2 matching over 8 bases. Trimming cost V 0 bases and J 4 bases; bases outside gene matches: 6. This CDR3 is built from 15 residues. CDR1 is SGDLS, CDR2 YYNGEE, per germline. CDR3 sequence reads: CASSVEAGAQYEQYF. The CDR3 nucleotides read TGTGCCAGCAGCGTAGAAGCGGGGGCGCAATACGAGCAGTACTTC.

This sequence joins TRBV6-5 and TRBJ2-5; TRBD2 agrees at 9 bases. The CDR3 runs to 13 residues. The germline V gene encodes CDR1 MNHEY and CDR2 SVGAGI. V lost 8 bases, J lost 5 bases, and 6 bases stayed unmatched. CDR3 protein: CASGGRVRETQYF. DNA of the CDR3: TGTGCCAGCGGCGGGAGGGTAAGGGAGACCCAGTACTTC.

This chain's CDR3 is CASSLRTGGLAGGRNEQFF. The CDR3 DNA reads as TGTGCCAGCAGCTTAAGGACGGGCGGACTAGCGGGAGGGCGCAATGAGCAGTTCTTC. J is TRBJ2-1 and V is TRBV7-3; 15 bases map to TRBD2. The V segment lost 1 base and the J segment 6 bases; nucleotides outside the gene matches: 10. The CDR3 totals 19 residues. Germline V lookup: CDR1 SGHTA, CDR2 FQGTGA.

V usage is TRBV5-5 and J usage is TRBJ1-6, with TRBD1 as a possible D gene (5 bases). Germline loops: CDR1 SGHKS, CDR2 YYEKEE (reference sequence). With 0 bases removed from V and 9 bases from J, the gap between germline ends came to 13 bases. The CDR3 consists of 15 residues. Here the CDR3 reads CASSLDSGSGSPLHF. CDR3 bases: TGTGCCAGCAGCTTGGACTCAGGGTCAGGTTCACCCCTCCACTTT.

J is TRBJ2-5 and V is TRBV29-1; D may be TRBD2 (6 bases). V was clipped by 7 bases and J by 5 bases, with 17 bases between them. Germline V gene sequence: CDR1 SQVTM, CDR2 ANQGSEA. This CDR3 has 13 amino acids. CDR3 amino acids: CSGPGAPGETQYF. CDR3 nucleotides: TGCAGCGGGCCGGGAGCCCCCGGGGAGACCCAGTACTTC.

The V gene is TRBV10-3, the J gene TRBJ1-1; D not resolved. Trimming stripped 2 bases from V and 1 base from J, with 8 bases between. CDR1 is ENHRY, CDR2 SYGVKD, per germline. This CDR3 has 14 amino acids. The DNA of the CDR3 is TGTGCCATCAGTGAGGGTACAAAGAACACTGAAGCTTTCTTT. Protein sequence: CAISEGTKNTEAFF.

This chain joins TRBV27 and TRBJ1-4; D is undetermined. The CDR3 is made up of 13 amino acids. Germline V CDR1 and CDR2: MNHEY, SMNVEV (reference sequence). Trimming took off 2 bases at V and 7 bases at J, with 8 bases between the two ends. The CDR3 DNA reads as TGTGCCAGCAGTTTACGGGAGGGTGAAAAACTGTTTTTT. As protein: CASSLREGEKLFF.

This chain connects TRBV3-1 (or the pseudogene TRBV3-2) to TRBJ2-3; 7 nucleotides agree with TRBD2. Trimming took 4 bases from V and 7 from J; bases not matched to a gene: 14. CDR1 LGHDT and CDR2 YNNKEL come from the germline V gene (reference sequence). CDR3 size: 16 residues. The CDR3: CASSPAGVAGQYTQYF. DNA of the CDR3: TGTGCCAGCAGCCCCGCCGGGGTAGCGGGTCAATATACGCAGTATTTT.

DNA of the CDR3: TGTGCCAGCTCACCTCGGACTAGCGGGACCGGGGAGCTGTTTTTT. Translation gives CASSPRTSGTGELFF. The V and J genes are TRBV18 and TRBJ2-2; TRBD2 agrees at 11 bases. CDR1 and CDR2 from the germline V gene are KGHSH and LQKENI. With V trimmed by 3 bases and J by 5 bases, 2 bases remained unmatched. The CDR3 contains 15 residues.

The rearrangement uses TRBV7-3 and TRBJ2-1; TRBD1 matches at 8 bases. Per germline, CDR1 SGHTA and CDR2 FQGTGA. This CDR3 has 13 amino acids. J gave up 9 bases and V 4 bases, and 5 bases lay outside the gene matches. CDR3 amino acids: CASSSQGASEQFF. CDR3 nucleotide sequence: TGTGCCAGCAGCTCCCAGGGGGCAAGTGAGCAGTTCTTC.

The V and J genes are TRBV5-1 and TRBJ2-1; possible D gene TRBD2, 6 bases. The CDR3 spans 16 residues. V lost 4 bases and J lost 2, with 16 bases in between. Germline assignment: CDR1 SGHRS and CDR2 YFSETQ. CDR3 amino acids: CASSAEPGLPYNEQFF. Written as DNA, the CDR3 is TGCGCCAGCAGCGCGGAACCGGGACTCCCCTACAATGAGCAGTTCTTC. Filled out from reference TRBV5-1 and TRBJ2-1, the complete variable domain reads KAGVTQTPRYLIKTRGQQVTLSCSPISGHRSVSWYQQTPGQGLQFLFEYFSETQRNKGNFPGRFSGRQFSNSRSEMNVSTLELGDSALYLCASSAEPGLPYNEQFFGPGTRLTVL.

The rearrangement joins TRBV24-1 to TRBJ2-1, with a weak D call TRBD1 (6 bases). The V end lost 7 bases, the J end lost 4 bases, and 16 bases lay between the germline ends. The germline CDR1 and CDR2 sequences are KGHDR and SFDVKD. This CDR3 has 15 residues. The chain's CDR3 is CATSKPTGNYNEQFF. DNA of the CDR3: TGTGCCACCAGCAAGCCTACAGGGAATTACAATGAGCAGTTCTTC.